The 19 T cell receptor beta chains listed next were all sequenced from one sample in a study of naive CD8 T cells in extremely preterm neonates. Sequenced by immunoSEQ multiplex PCR; TCRdb stores in-frame clones only, minus some. The table lists 5,500 to 7,000 clones, almost 98% of them singletons, with roughly 0.38% in the top ten. The sequenced sample consisted of naive CD8+ T cells from blood. The source of these receptors is a human donor in good health.

The chain is built from TRBV28 and TRBJ2-7; 12 positions agree with TRBD2. CDR3 length: 15 amino acids. CDR1 is MDHEN and CDR2 is SYDVKM in the germline V gene. The junction had 7 bases not matched to a gene; V was cut back by 4 bases and J by 6 bases. Here the CDR3 DNA reads TGTGCCAGCAGTTCCCTAGCGGGAGGGCTGACCGAGCAGTACTTC. Amino acids: CASSSLAGGLTEQYF.

The chain recombines TRBV4-1 with TRBJ1-5; 7 bases fit TRBD1. V was pared by 1 base and J by 0 bases, with 6 bases of the junction left unmatched. The CDR3 covers 17 residues. Germline-derived CDR1 and CDR2 are MGHRA and YSYEKL. The CDR3 reads CASSQGTGVYSNQPQHF. The DNA for the CDR3 is TGCGCCAGCAGCCAAGGAACAGGGGTTTATAGCAATCAGCCCCAGCATTTT.

This clone appeared once. CDR3 loop: CASSPARGTPQPQHF. CDR3 coding DNA: TGTGCCAGCTCACCGGCCAGGGGGACCCCTCAGCCCCAGCATTTT. The gene calls are TRBV18 and TRBJ1-5; 7 positions agree with TRBD1. The V gene end was trimmed by 3 bases and the J gene end by 6 bases; junction bases not matched to a gene: 8. The germline V gene has CDR1 KGHSH and CDR2 LQKENI. This CDR3 has 15 amino acids.

The rearrangement uses TRBV28 and TRBJ2-4, with D uncertain. This CDR3 is 11 amino acids long. The germline gives CDR1 MDHEN, CDR2 SYDVKM. CDR3 DNA: TGTGCGTCCCAAGCCAAAAACATTCAGTACTTC. It specifies CASQAKNIQYF.

The sample holds one count of this clone. The chain has TRBV6-5 and TRBJ1-1; weak D call: TRBD1 (6 bases). There are 16 residues in the CDR3. Germline CDR1 MNHEY, CDR2 SVGAGI. The V gene lost 4 bases and the J gene lost 5 bases, with 20 bases spanning the gap. CDR3 coding DNA: TGTGCCAGCAGTTTCGGCAGGGGAAGGCAGGGGACTGAAGCTTTCTTT. Translation: CASSFGRGRQGTEAFF.

V gene TRBV7-9 combines with J gene TRBJ2-7, with D possibly matching TRBD2 (6 bases). The CDR3 extends over 15 amino acids. The V gene's germline CDR1 is SEHNR and CDR2 FQNEAQ (reference sequence). Trimming pared 2 bases from V and 2 bases from J, leaving 13 bases between. The CDR3 reads CASSLPRLGPYEQYF. For the CDR3, the DNA is TGTGCCAGCAGCTTACCCAGACTAGGGCCCTACGAGCAGTACTTC. Based on the CDR3 plus reference TRBV7-9 and TRBJ2-7, the full variable domain is DTGVSQNPRHKITKRGQNVTFRCDPISEHNRLYWYRQTLGQGPEFLTYFQNEAQLEKSRLLSDRFSAERPKGSFSTLEIQRTEQGDSAMYLCASSLPRLGPYEQYFGPGTRLTVT.

J is TRBJ2-1 and V is TRBV7-6, with D possibly matching TRBD1 (6 bases). Trimming took 1 base from V and 4 from J, leaving 11 bases between them. The CDR3 is made up of 15 amino acids. In germline, CDR1 is SGHVS, CDR2 FNYEAQ. This chain's CDR3 is CASSLGTVVYNEQFF. CDR3 sequence (DNA): TGTGCCAGCAGCTTAGGGACAGTAGTGTACAATGAGCAGTTCTTC.

V gene TRBV7-2 combines with J gene TRBJ2-1; TRBD2 is a possible D gene (5 bases). This CDR3 has 15 amino acids. V was clipped by 2 bases and J by 6 bases, with 14 bases between them. Germline V gene data show CDR1 as SGHTA and CDR2 as FQGNSA. CDR3 region: CASSLLRASFNEQFF. CDR3 sequence (DNA): TGTGCCAGCAGCTTACTTCGTGCTAGCTTCAATGAGCAGTTCTTC.

This chain uses TRBV5-6 with TRBJ2-3, with TRBD1 matching over 9 bases. Germline V CDR1 and CDR2: SGHDT, YYEEEE. Unmatched junction bases numbered 5, after V lost 6 bases and J lost 3 bases. The CDR3 is 14 amino acids. The DNA for the CDR3 is TGTGCCAGCACCCCGGGACAGGGTACAGATACGCAGTATTTT. Amino acid sequence: CASTPGQGTDTQYF.

The rearrangement uses TRBV11-2 and TRBJ1-2; TRBD1 aligns across 10 bases. Germline CDR1 is SGHAT and CDR2 is FQNNGV. The J segment lost 7 bases and the V segment lost 5 bases, leaving 10 bases of the junction unmatched. The CDR3 sequence is 15 residues long. CDR3 amino acids: CASSHNRGQGSGYTF. CDR3 coding DNA: TGTGCCAGCAGCCACAACCGGGGACAGGGGTCTGGCTACACCTTC.

This chain links TRBV19 with TRBJ1-5, with 8 bases lining up with TRBD1. This CDR3 has 16 residues. The V and J ends lost 3 bases and 4 bases, in that order; junction bases with no gene match: 8. CDR1 is LNHDA and CDR2 is SQIVND in the germline V gene (reference sequence). This CDR3 reads CASSIRQGANNQPQHF. The DNA for the CDR3 is TGTGCCAGTAGTATTCGGCAGGGGGCGAATAATCAGCCCCAGCATTTT. The full variable domain, rest sourced from reference TRBV19 and TRBJ1-5, is DGGITQSPKYLFRKEGQNVTLSCEQNLNHDAMYWYRQDPGQGLRLIYYSQIVNDFQKGDIAEGYSVSREKKESFPLTVTSAQKNPTAFYLCASSIRQGANNQPQHFGDGTRLSIL.

V and J are TRBV27 and TRBJ1-5, with TRBD1 matching over 9 bases. There are 15 residues in the CDR3. V was clipped by 5 bases and J by 1 base; unmatched bases: 3. Per the germline V gene, CDR1 is MNHEY and CDR2 is SMNVEV (reference sequence). CDR3 residues: CASSTGGRSNQPQHF. CDR3 sequence (DNA): TGTGCCAGCAGTACAGGGGGCAGGAGCAATCAGCCCCAGCATTTT.

This clone showed up just once. The chain links TRBV19 to TRBJ2-5; 9 bases are shared with TRBD2. The CDR3 contains 13 residues. V dropped 7 bases and J dropped 6; count of bases not matched to a gene: 6. CDR1 is LNHDA and CDR2 is SQIVND in the germline V gene (reference sequence). The CDR3 nucleotides read TGTGCCAGTAACCGCGCGGGGGGGCAGACCCAGTACTTC. It yields the protein CASNRAGGQTQYF.

This chain connects TRBV29-1 to TRBJ2-7; 9 bases are a match to TRBD1. Germline assignment: CDR1 SQVTM and CDR2 ANQGSEA. The CDR3 sequence is 12 residues long. Trimming removed 7 bases from V and 5 bases from J; junction bases left unmatched: 6. CDR3 nucleotides: TGCAGCGCGGGACAGGGAGGGGACGAGCAGTACTTC. This codes for CSAGQGGDEQYF.

V is TRBV11-2 and J is TRBJ1-1; a possible D gene is TRBD1 (5 bases). This CDR3 is built from 14 residues. Trimming took off 6 bases at V and 3 bases at J, with 14 bases between the two ends. CDR1 SGHAT and CDR2 FQNNGV come from the germline V gene. The CDR3 DNA is TGTGCCAGCAGGGTAAATGCGGGGGACACTGAAGCTTTCTTT. It encodes CASRVNAGDTEAFF. The complete variable domain, with remaining parts taken from reference TRBV11-2 and TRBJ1-1, reads EAGVAQSPRYKIIEKRQSVAFWCNPISGHATLYWYQQILGQGPKLLIQFQNNGVVDDSQLPKDRFSAERLKGVDSTLKIQPAKLEDSAVYLCASRVNAGDTEAFFGQGTRLTVV.

The chain employs TRBV11-2 and TRBJ2-5, with TRBD2 matching over 8 bases. J was trimmed by 3 bases and V by 4 bases; bases with no gene match: 7. This CDR3 is 15 amino acids long. Germline CDR1 SGHAT, CDR2 FQNNGV. In nucleotides, the CDR3 is TGTGCCAGCAGCTCGGGAGGGGGGTACAAAGAGACCCAGTACTTC. Translation: CASSSGGGYKETQYF.

V and J are TRBV7-2 and TRBJ2-7; D gene unclear. The CDR3 has 12 residues. The V end lost 5 bases, the J end lost 6 bases, and 11 bases lay between the germline ends. The germline gives CDR1 SGHTA, CDR2 FQGNSA. CDR3 loop: CASSPQGGEQYF. The CDR3 nucleotides are TGTGCCAGCAGCCCCCAAGGCGGCGAGCAGTACTTC. The variable domain in full, completed from reference TRBV7-2 and TRBJ2-7, reads GAGVSQSPSNKVTEKGKDVELRCDPISGHTALYWYRQSLGQGLEFLIYFQGNSAPDKSGLPSDRFSAERTGGSVSTLTIQRTQQEDSAVYLCASSPQGGEQYFGPGTRLTVT.

The CDR3 here is CASSFSSGGPYEQYF. The CDR3 nucleotides are TGTGCCAGCAGCTTCTCTAGCGGGGGACCCTACGAGCAGTACTTC. V usage is TRBV7-2 and J usage is TRBJ2-7, with 10 positions matching TRBD2. Germline loops: CDR1 SGHTA, CDR2 FQGNSA. V lost 3 bases to trimming and J lost 2 bases; unmatched junction nucleotides: 4. The CDR3 extends over 15 amino acids. The variable domain in full, with the rest retrieved from reference TRBV7-2 and TRBJ2-7, is GAGVSQSPSNKVTEKGKDVELRCDPISGHTALYWYRQSLGQGLEFLIYFQGNSAPDKSGLPSDRFSAERTGGSVSTLTIQRTQQEDSAVYLCASSFSSGGPYEQYFGPGTRLTVT.

J is TRBJ1-1 and V is TRBV5-1; 7 positions match TRBD1. The V gene's germline CDR1 is SGHRS and CDR2 YFSETQ. After removal of 4 bases from V and 1 base from J, the junction contained 10 bases not matched to a gene. There are 16 residues in the CDR3. CDR3 loop: CASSLLPGQRNTEAFF. The CDR3 nucleotides read TGCGCCAGCAGCCTACTACCGGGACAGAGGAACACTGAAGCTTTCTTT.